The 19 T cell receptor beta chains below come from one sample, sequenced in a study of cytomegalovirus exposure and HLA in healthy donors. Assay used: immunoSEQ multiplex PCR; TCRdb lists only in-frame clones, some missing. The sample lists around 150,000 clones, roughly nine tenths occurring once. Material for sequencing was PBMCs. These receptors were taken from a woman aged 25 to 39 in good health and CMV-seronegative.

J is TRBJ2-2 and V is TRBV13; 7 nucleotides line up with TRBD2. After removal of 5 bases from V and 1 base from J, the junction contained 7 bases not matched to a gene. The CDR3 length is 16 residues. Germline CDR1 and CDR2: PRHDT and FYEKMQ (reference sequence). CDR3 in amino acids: CASSDRDYKNTGELFF. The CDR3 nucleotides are TGTGCCAGCAGCGACCGGGACTATAAGAACACCGGGGAGCTGTTTTTT.

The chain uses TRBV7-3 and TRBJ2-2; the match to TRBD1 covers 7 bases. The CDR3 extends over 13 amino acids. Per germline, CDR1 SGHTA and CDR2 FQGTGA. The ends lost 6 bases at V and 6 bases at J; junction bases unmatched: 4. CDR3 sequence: CASSKGTAGELFF. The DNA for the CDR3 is TGTGCCAGCAGTAAAGGGACAGCCGGGGAGCTGTTTTTT.

The CDR3 bases are TGTGCCAGCAGTGAATGGTCTAATCAGCCCCAGCATTTT. Residues: CASSEWSNQPQHF. The genes are TRBV6-1 and TRBJ1-5, with unresolved D. V shed 2 bases and J shed 4 bases, with 6 bases lying between them. Germline lookup yields CDR1 MNHNS and CDR2 SASEGT. The CDR3 totals 13 residues.

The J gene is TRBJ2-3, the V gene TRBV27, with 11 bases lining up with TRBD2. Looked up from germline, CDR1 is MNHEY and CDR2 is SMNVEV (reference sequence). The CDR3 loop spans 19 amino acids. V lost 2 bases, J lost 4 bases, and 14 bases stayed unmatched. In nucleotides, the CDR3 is TGTGCCAGCAGTTTAAAAGGGACTAGCGGACTCCGGAGGGCAGATACGCAGTATTTT. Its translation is CASSLKGTSGLRRADTQYF.

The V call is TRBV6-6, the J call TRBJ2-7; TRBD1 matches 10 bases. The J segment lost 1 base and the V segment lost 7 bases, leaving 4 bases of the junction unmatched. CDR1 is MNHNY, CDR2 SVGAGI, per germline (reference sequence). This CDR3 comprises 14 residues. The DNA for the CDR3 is TGTGCCAGCACCCGGACAGGGGGTTCCTACGAGCAGTACTTC. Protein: CASTRTGGSYEQYF.

Here the CDR3 reads CASSLGPENYGYTF. The CDR3 nucleotides read TGCGCCAGCAGCTTGGGGCCCGAAAACTATGGCTACACCTTC. This chain joins TRBV5-1 and TRBJ1-2; unclear D gene. CDR1 is SGHRS and CDR2 is YFSETQ in the germline V gene. The CDR3 extends over 14 amino acids. Trimming removed 0 bases from V and 2 bases from J, with 8 bases in between.

CDR3 residues: CASSQVSGRRAYEQYF. The CDR3 nucleotides are TGTGCCAGCAGCCAGGTGAGCGGGAGGAGGGCCTACGAGCAGTACTTC. The chain joins TRBV4-2 to TRBJ2-7; 9 positions match TRBD2. The CDR3 spans 16 residues. The germline gives CDR1 LGHNA, CDR2 YNFKEQ. J lost 2 bases, V lost 3 bases, and 8 bases had no gene match.

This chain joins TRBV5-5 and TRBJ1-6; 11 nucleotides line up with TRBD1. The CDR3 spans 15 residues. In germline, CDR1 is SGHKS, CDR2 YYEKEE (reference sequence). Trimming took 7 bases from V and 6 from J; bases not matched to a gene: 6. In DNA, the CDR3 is TGTGCCAGCCGATGGGACAGGGGGGTTAATTCACCCCTCCACTTT. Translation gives CASRWDRGVNSPLHF. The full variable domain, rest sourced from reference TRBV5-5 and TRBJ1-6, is DAGVTQSPTHLIKTRGQQVTLRCSPISGHKSVSWYQQVLGQGPQFIFQYYEKEERGRGNFPDRFSARQFPNYSSELNVNALLLGDSALYLCASRWDRGVNSPLHFGNGTRLTVT.

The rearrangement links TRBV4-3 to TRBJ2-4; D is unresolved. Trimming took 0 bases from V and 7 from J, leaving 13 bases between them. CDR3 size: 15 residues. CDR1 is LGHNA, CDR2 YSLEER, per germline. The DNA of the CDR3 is TGCGCCAGCAGCCAAGACGACTCCCCTAGGAACATTCAGTACTTC. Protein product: CASSQDDSPRNIQYF.

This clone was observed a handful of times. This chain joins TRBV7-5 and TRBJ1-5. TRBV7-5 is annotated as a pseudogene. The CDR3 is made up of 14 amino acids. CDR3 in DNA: TGTGCCAGAAGCCTAGGCGGGAGCAATCAGCCCCAGCATTTT. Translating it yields CARSLGGSNQPQHF.

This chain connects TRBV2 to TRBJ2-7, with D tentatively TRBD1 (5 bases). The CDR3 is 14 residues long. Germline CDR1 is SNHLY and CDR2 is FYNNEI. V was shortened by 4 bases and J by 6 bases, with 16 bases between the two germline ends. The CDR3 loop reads CASSGEGALREQYF. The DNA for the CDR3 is TGTGCCAGCAGTGGGGAAGGGGCGCTGCGCGAGCAGTACTTC.

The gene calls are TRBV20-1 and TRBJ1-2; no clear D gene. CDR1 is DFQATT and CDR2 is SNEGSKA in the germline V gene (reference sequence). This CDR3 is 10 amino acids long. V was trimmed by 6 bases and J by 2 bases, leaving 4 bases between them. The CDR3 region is CSAQNYGYTF. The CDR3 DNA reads TGCAGTGCACAGAACTATGGCTACACCTTC.

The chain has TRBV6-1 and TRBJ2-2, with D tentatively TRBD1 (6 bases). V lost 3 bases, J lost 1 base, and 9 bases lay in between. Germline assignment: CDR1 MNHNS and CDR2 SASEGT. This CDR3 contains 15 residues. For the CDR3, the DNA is TGTGCCAGCAGTGAGGCAGGGGAGAACACCGGGGAGCTGTTTTTT. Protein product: CASSEAGENTGELFF.

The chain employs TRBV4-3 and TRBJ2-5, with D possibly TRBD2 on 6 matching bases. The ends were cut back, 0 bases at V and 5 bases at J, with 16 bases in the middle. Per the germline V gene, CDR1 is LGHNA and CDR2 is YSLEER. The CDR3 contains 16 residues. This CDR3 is CASSQEGLGSGETQYF. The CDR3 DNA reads TGCGCCAGCAGCCAAGAAGGACTCGGGAGCGGGGAGACCCAGTACTTC.

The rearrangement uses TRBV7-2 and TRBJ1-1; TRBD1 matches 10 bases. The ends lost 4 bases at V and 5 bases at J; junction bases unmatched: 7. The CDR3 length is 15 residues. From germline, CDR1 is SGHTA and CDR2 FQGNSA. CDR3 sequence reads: CASSSWTGGRTEAFF. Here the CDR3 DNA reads TGTGCCAGCAGCTCCTGGACAGGGGGAAGAACTGAAGCTTTCTTT.

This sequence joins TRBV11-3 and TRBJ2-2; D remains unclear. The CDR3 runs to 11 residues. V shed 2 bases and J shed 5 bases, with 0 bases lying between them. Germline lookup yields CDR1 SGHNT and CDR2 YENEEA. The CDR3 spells CASSLTGELFF. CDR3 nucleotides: TGTGCCAGCAGCTTAACCGGGGAGCTGTTTTTT.

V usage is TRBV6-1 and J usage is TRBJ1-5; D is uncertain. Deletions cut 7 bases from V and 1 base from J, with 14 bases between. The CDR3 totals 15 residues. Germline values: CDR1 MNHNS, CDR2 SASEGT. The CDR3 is CASNLNHKSNQPQHF. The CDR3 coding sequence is TGTGCCAGCAACCTGAACCATAAGAGCAATCAGCCCCAGCATTTT.

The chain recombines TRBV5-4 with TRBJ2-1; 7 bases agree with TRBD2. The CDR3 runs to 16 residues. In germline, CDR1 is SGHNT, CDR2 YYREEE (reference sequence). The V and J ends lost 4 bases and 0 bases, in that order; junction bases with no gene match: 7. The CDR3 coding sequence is TGTGCCAGCAGCCGCTGGGGGGGAGGCTCCTACAATGAGCAGTTCTTC. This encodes CASSRWGGGSYNEQFF.

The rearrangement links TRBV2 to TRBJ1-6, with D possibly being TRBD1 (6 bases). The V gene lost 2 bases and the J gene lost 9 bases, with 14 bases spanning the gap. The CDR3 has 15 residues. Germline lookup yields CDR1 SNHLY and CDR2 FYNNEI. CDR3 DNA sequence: TGTGCCAGCAGTGAAAAACAGGGAGGCCCTTCACCCCTCCACTTT. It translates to CASSEKQGGPSPLHF.